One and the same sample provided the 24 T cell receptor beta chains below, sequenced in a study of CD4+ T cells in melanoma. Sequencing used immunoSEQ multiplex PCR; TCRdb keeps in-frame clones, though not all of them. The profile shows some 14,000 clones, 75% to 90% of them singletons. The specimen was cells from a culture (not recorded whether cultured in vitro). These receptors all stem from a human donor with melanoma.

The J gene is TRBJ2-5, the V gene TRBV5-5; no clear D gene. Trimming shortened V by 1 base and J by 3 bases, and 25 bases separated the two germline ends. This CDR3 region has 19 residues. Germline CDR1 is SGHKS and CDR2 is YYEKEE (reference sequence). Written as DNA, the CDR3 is TGTGCCAGCAGCTTGATGCGGCTTCGGCTCGAGCGTGCAGAAGAGACCCAGTACTTC. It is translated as CASSLMRLRLERAEETQYF.

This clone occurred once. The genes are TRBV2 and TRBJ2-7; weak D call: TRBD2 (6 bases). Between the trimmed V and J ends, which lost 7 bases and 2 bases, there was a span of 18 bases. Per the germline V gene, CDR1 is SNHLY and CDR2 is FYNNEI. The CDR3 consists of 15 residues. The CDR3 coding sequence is TGTGCCAGCAACACCGACTGGGACTCTACCTACGAGCAGTACTTC. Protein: CASNTDWDSTYEQYF.

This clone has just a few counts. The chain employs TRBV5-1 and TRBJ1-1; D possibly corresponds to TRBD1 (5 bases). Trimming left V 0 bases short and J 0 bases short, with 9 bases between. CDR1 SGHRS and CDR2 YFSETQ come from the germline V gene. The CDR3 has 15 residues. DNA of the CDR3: TGCGCCAGCAGCTTGGTCGGGGGACTGAACACTGAAGCTTTCTTT. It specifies CASSLVGGLNTEAFF.

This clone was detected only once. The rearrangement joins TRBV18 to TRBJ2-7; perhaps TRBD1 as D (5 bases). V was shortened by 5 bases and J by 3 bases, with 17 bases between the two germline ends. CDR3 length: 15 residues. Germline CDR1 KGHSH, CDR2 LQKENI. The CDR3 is CASSGPSTVNYEQYF. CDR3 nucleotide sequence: TGTGCCAGCTCAGGCCCTTCGACAGTAAACTACGAGCAGTACTTC.

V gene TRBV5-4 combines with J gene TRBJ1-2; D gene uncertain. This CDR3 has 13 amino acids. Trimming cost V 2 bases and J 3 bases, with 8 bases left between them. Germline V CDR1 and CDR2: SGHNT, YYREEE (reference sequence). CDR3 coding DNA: TGTGCCAGCAGCTTCTCTCAGGACTATGGCTACACCTTC. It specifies CASSFSQDYGYTF.

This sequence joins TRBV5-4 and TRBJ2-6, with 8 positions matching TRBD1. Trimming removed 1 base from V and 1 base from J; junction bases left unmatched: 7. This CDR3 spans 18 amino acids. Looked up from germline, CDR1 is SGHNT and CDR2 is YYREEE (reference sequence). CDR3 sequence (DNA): TGTGCCAGCAGCTTGCCGCCGGGACAGGAGTCTGGGGCCAACGTCCTGACTTTC. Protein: CASSLPPGQESGANVLTF.

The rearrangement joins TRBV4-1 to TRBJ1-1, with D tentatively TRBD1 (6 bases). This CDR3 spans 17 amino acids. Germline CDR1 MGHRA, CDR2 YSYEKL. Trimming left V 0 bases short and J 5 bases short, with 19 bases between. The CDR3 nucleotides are TGCGCCAGCAGCCAAGATAGGGGCGGGTGGGGGCAAACTGAAGCTTTCTTT. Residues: CASSQDRGGWGQTEAFF.

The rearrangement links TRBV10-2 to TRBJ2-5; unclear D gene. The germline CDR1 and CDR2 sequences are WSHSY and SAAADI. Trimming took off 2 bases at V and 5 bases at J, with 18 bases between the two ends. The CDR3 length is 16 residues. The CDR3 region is CASSEGMLLPTETQYF. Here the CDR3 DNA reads TGCGCCAGCAGTGAGGGTATGTTGCTTCCTACGGAGACCCAGTACTTC.

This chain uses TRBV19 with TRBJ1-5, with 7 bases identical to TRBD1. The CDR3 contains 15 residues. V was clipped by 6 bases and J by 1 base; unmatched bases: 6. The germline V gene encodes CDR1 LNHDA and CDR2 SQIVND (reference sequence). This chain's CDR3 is CASSITTGSNQPQHF. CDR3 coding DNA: TGTGCCAGTAGCATCACGACAGGGAGCAATCAGCCCCAGCATTTT. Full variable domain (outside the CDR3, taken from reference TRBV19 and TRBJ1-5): DGGITQSPKYLFRKEGQNVTLSCEQNLNHDAMYWYRQDPGQGLRLIYYSQIVNDFQKGDIAEGYSVSREKKESFPLTVTSAQKNPTAFYLCASSITTGSNQPQHFGDGTRLSIL.

Written as DNA, the CDR3 is TGTGCCAGCAGCCTCACGGGGGGGTTGATGCCCCAGCATTTT. Its translation: CASSLTGGLMPQHF. The chain combines TRBV7-9 with TRBJ1-5; maybe TRBD1 (5 bases). Germline CDR1 is SEHNR and CDR2 is FQNEAQ (reference sequence). The CDR3 consists of 14 residues. Between the trimmed V and J ends, which lost 5 bases and 9 bases, there was a span of 17 bases.

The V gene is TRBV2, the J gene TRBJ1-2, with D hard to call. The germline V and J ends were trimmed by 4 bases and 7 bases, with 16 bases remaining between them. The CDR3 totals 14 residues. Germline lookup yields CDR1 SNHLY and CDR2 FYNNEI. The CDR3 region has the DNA TGTGCCAGCAGTGTTAGTCGAGAGATCGGTGGCTACACCTTC. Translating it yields CASSVSREIGGYTF.

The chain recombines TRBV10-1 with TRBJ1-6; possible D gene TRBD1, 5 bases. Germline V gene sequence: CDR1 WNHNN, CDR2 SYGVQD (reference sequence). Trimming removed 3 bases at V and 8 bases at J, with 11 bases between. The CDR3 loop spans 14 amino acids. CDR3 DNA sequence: TGCGCCAGCAGTGAAACAGGTCGCGATTCACCCCTCCACTTT. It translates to CASSETGRDSPLHF.

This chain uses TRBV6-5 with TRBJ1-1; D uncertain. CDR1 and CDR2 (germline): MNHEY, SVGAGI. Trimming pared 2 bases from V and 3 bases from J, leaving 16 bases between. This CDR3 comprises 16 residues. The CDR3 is CASSYAFAWVDTEAFF. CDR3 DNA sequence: TGTGCCAGCAGTTACGCATTTGCATGGGTAGACACTGAAGCTTTCTTT.

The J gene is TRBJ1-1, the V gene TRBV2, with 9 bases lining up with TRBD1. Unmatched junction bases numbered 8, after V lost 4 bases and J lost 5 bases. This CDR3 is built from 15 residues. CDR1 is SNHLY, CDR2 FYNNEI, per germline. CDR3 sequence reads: CASSGSDRGGTEAFF. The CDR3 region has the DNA TGTGCCAGCAGTGGATCTGACAGGGGGGGGACTGAAGCTTTCTTT.

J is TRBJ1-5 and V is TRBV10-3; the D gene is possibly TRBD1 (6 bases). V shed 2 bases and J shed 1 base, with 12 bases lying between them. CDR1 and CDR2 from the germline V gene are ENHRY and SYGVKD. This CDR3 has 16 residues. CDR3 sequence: CAISERMTGSNQPQHF. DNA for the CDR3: TGTGCCATCAGTGAGAGGATGACAGGCAGCAATCAGCCCCAGCATTTT.

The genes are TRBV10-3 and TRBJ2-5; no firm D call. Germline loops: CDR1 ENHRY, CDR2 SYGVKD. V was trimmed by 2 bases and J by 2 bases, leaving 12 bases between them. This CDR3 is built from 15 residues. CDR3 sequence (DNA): TGTGCCATCAGTGAGCCAGGAAACCCGCAAGAGACCCAGTACTTC. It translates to CAISEPGNPQETQYF.

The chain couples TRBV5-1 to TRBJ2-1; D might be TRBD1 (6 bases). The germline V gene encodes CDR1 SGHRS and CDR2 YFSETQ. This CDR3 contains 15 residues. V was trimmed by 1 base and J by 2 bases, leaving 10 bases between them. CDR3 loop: CASSLHPGAYNEQFF. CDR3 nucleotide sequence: TGCGCCAGCAGCTTGCACCCAGGGGCCTACAATGAGCAGTTCTTC.

CDR3 DNA: TGTGCCAGCAGCCAGGGGCTCACTTACGGAAGAGCTTTCTTT. Amino acids: CASSQGLTYGRAFF. V is TRBV5-6 and J is TRBJ1-1; possible D gene TRBD1, 6 bases. Trimming left V 4 bases short and J 10 bases short, with 20 bases between. The germline CDR1 and CDR2 sequences are SGHDT and YYEEEE. The CDR3 runs 14 residues.

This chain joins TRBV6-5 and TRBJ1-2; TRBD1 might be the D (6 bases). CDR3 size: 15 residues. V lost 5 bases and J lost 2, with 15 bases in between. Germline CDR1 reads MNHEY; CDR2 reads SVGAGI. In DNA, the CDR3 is TGTGCCAGCAGTCAACAGGGATCTCTGAACTATGGCTACACCTTC. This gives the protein CASSQQGSLNYGYTF.

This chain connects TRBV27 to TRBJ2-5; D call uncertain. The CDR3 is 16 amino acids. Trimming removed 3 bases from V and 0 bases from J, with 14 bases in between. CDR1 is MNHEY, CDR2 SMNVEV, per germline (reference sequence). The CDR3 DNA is TGTGCCAGCAGTTTTGTAGGGCCTTTGTACCAAGAGACCCAGTACTTC. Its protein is CASSFVGPLYQETQYF.

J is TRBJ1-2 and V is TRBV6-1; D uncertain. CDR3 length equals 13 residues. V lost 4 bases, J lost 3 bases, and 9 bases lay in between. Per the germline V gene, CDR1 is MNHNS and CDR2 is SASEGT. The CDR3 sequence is CASSAQWDYGYTF. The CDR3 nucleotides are TGTGCCAGCAGTGCCCAATGGGACTATGGCTACACCTTC.

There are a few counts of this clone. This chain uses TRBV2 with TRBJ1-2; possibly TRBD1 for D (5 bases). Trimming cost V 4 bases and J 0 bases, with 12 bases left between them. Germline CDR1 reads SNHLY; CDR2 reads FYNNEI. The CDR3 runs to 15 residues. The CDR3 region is CASSVVQDPNYGYTF. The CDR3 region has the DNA TGTGCCAGCAGTGTAGTACAGGACCCTAACTATGGCTACACCTTC.

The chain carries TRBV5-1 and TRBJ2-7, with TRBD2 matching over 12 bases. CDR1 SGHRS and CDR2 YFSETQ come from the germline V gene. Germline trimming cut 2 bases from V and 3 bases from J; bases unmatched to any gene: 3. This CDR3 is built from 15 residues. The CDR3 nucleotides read TGCGCCAGCAGCTTAACTAGCGGGGGGAACTACGAGCAGTACTTC. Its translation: CASSLTSGGNYEQYF.

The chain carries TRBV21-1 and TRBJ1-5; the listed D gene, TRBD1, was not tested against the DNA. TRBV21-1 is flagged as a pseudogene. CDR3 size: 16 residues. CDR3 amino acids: CASIPFPGQGLSPQHF. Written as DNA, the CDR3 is TGTGCCAGCATCCCCTTTCCGGGACAGGGGTTATCGCCCCAGCATTTT.